The rows below give T cell receptor beta chains drawn from one sample of a study of T-cell reconstitution after alpha-beta-depleted transplantation in children. TCRdb fed the PCR reads into MiXCR, producing one record per CDR3 protein. Here the sample spans 500,000 to 650,000 distinct CDR3 sequences, roughly 10% being singletons. This material consisted of PBMCs, mostly from graft donor cells, taken 180 days after TCRalphabeta/CD19-depleted stem cell transplant. These receptors were taken from a female patient aged 2-9 years who had a stem cell transplant for aplastic anemia, so the T cells may come from the graft donor. Each CDR3 is given with its conserved first and last residue. The order of the fields is CDR3 DNA, CDR3 protein, V gene, D gene, J gene, clone size. A D gene is named only where the DNA matches it firmly. Clone size is given for some rows only: seen once, a few or many times, or a class if the clone is expanded.

TGTGCCACCAGTGAAGGTACCGTCGATACGCAGTATTTT,CATSEGTVDTQYF,TRBV24-1,.,TRBJ2-3,many
TGCGCCAGCAGAAGAGTCTTAGTCGCAGATACGCAGTATTTT,CASRRVLVADTQYF,TRBV23-1,.,TRBJ2-3,.
TGTGCCAGCAGGGCCCCCGGGATGCCCTACGAGCAGTACTTC,CASRAPGMPYEQYF,TRBV6-1,.,TRBJ2-7,.
TGTGCCAGCAGCTTAGCGGGAGGATGGGATACGCAGTATTTT,CASSLAGGWDTQYF,TRBV7-9,.,TRBJ2-3,.
TGCGCCAGCAGCGCGGACAGGGCCCGGTACTTCTTC,CASSADRARYFF,TRBV5-1,TRBD1,TRBJ2-1,few
TGTGCCAGCAGTTTAGCGCACCGACCGATTAACTATGGCTACACCTTC,CASSLAHRPINYGYTF,TRBV12-3/TRBV12-4,.,TRBJ1-2,once
TGTGCCAGCAGCCAAGATCGGACAGTTCACATCGCGGGGTACACCTTC,CASSQDRTVHIAGYTF,TRBV4-2,.,TRBJ1-2,few
TGCGCCAGCAGCTTGACGGGAGTCGGGACCGGGGAGCTGTTTTTT,CASSLTGVGTGELFF,TRBV5-1,.,TRBJ2-2,.
TGTGCCAGCAGCCCTATCGCCGGGGAGCTGTTTTTT,CASSPIAGELFF,TRBV12-3/TRBV12-4,.,TRBJ2-2,many
TGTGCCAGCAGCGTAGGTTCTAGCGACTACGAGCAGTACTTC,CASSVGSSDYEQYF,TRBV9,.,TRBJ2-7,.